A selection of T cell receptor beta chains follows, all from one sample in a study of CD8+ T cells in alopecia areata. The assay was immunoSEQ multiplex PCR, and TCRdb's table has in-frame clones only and misses some. The profile covers some 200,000 clones, with more than 45% appearing a single time and 1.6% taken by the ten largest. Sequenced here: CD4+ T cells sorted from blood, sampled at week 4, from a patient treated with tofacitinib. The receptors were sampled from a human donor with alopecia areata. Both conserved end residues are part of each CDR3. A D gene is named only where the DNA matches it firmly. A row's size may be missing; if present it is once, few, many or a size class.

CDR3aa: CASSPFSGANVLTF
CDR3nt: TGTGCCAGCAGTCCCTTCTCTGGGGCCAACGTCCTGACTTTC
v_gene: TRBV6-4
j_gene: TRBJ2-6
d_gene: .
len: 14
abundance: few

CDR3aa: CASGSEFLGGQYF
CDR3nt: TGTGCCAGTGGGTCTGAGTTTTTGGGCGGGCAGTACTTC
v_gene: TRBV2
j_gene: TRBJ2-7
d_gene: .
len: 13
abundance: few

CDR3aa: CASSLAFAGDEKLFF
CDR3nt: TGCGCCAGCAGCTTGGCCTTCGCAGGGGACGAAAAACTGTTTTTT
v_gene: TRBV5-1
j_gene: TRBJ1-4
d_gene: .
len: 15
abundance: .

CDR3aa: CSARDPLGYGYTF
CDR3nt: TGCAGCGCGCGGGACCCACTAGGTTATGGCTACACCTTC
v_gene: TRBV29-1
j_gene: TRBJ1-2
d_gene: .
len: 13
abundance: .

CDR3aa: CSAGRETQYF
CDR3nt: TGCAGTGCTGGCCGAGAGACCCAGTACTTC
v_gene: TRBV20-1
j_gene: TRBJ2-5
d_gene: .
len: 10
abundance: .

CDR3aa: CASSPGTGVNYGYTF
CDR3nt: TGTGCCAGCAGTCCCGGGACAGGGGTTAACTATGGCTACACCTTC
v_gene: TRBV2
j_gene: TRBJ1-2
d_gene: TRBD1
len: 15
abundance: once

CDR3aa: CSVVMGYNEQFF
CDR3nt: TGCAGCGTTGTCATGGGGTACAATGAGCAGTTCTTC
v_gene: TRBV29-1
j_gene: TRBJ2-1
d_gene: .
len: 12
abundance: few

CDR3aa: CAWSVPFVGGKSRDTQYF
CDR3nt: TGTGCCTGGAGTGTACCGTTCGTCGGGGGGAAATCACGAGATACGCAGTATTTT
v_gene: TRBV30
j_gene: TRBJ2-3
d_gene: TRBD2
len: 18
abundance: .

CDR3aa: CATSEGPGQGGYGYTF
CDR3nt: TGTGCCACCAGCGAGGGACCGGGACAGGGGGGCTATGGCTACACCTTC
v_gene: TRBV15
j_gene: TRBJ1-2
d_gene: TRBD1
len: 16
abundance: .

CDR3aa: CASSLDQSNSPLHF
CDR3nt: TGCGCCAGCAGCTTGGACCAGTCTAATTCACCCCTCCACTTT
v_gene: TRBV5-1
j_gene: TRBJ1-6
d_gene: .
len: 14
abundance: few

CDR3aa: CSASKETQYF
CDR3nt: TGCAGTGCTTCCAAAGAGACCCAGTACTTC
v_gene: TRBV20-1
j_gene: TRBJ2-5
d_gene: .
len: 10
abundance: .

CDR3aa: CASSLFNSGANVLTF
CDR3nt: TGTGCCAGCAGCCTCTTCAACTCTGGGGCCAACGTCCTGACTTTC
v_gene: TRBV5-6
j_gene: TRBJ2-6
d_gene: .
len: 15
abundance: .

CDR3aa: CALGGRTSGNTIYF
CDR3nt: TGTGCCCTGGGCGGGAGAACCTCTGGAAACACCATATATTTT
v_gene: TRBV30
j_gene: TRBJ1-3
d_gene: .
len: 14
abundance: .

CDR3aa: CSVEGPPTSGSTDTQYF
CDR3nt: TGCAGCGTTGAAGGGCCCCCGACTAGCGGCAGCACAGATACGCAGTATTTT
v_gene: TRBV29-1
j_gene: TRBJ2-3
d_gene: TRBD2
len: 17
abundance: few

CDR3aa: CAISESPEGAVAGEQFF
CDR3nt: TGTGCCATCAGTGAGTCGCCGGAGGGCGCAGTAGCAGGGGAGCAGTTCTTC
v_gene: TRBV10-3
j_gene: TRBJ2-1
d_gene: .
len: 17
abundance: medium-sized

CDR3aa: CASSRTGSNYEQYF
CDR3nt: TGTGCCAGCAGTAGGACAGGGTCAAACTACGAGCAGTACTTC
v_gene: TRBV6-5
j_gene: TRBJ2-7
d_gene: TRBD1
len: 14
abundance: once

CDR3aa: CASSLTSGDNEQFF
CDR3nt: TGTGCCAGCAGCTTGACTAGCGGGGACAATGAGCAGTTCTTC
v_gene: TRBV7-3
j_gene: TRBJ2-1
d_gene: TRBD2
len: 14
abundance: .

CDR3aa: CSVETSGASDTQYF
CDR3nt: TGCAGCGTCGAGACTAGCGGGGCGTCAGATACGCAGTATTTT
v_gene: TRBV29-1
j_gene: TRBJ2-3
d_gene: TRBD2
len: 14
abundance: .

CDR3aa: CASSLGIQGYEQYF
CDR3nt: TGTGCCAGCAGCTTAGGCATACAGGGGTACGAGCAGTACTTC
v_gene: TRBV7-2
j_gene: TRBJ2-7
d_gene: TRBD1
len: 14
abundance: few

CDR3aa: CASSPRQGGWYGYTF
CDR3nt: TGTGCCAGCAGCCCCAGACAGGGCGGCTGGTATGGCTACACCTTC
v_gene: TRBV7-2
j_gene: TRBJ1-2
d_gene: TRBD1
len: 15
abundance: .

CDR3aa: CAWSVTSGQGDTDTQYF
CDR3nt: TGTGCCTGGAGTGTAACGTCGGGACAGGGCGACACAGATACGCAGTATTTT
v_gene: TRBV30
j_gene: TRBJ2-3
d_gene: TRBD1
len: 17
abundance: once

CDR3aa: CASSYTQGHYEQYF
CDR3nt: TGTGCCAGCAGTTACACACAGGGCCACTACGAGCAGTACTTC
v_gene: TRBV6-5
j_gene: TRBJ2-7
d_gene: .
len: 14
abundance: .

CDR3aa: CASTLGTGALEQYF
CDR3nt: TGTGCCAGCACCCTGGGGACAGGGGCGTTGGAGCAGTACTTC
v_gene: TRBV6-6
j_gene: TRBJ2-7
d_gene: TRBD1
len: 14
abundance: once

CDR3aa: CAISDKRGGSYNEQFF
CDR3nt: TGTGCCATCAGTGACAAGCGGGGGGGCTCCTACAATGAGCAGTTCTTC
v_gene: TRBV10-3
j_gene: TRBJ2-1
d_gene: TRBD2
len: 16
abundance: few

CDR3aa: CASSDGSSGANVLTF
CDR3nt: TGTGCCAGCAGTGACGGCAGCTCTGGGGCCAACGTCCTGACTTTC
v_gene: TRBV6-4
j_gene: TRBJ2-6
d_gene: .
len: 15
abundance: medium-sized

CDR3aa: CATRRLGRGDEKLFF
CDR3nt: TGTGCCACCAGACGTTTGGGCAGGGGGGACGAAAAACTGTTTTTT
v_gene: TRBV15
j_gene: TRBJ1-4
d_gene: TRBD1
len: 15
abundance: few

CDR3aa: CAYRGGGKVTEAFF
CDR3nt: TGTGCCTATAGAGGGGGCGGTAAGGTCACTGAAGCTTTCTTT
v_gene: TRBV30
j_gene: TRBJ1-1
d_gene: TRBD1
len: 14
abundance: .

CDR3aa: CASSAYRGLNTGELFF
CDR3nt: TGTGCCAGCAGTGCATACAGGGGCCTGAACACCGGGGAGCTGTTTTTT
v_gene: TRBV6-1
j_gene: TRBJ2-2
d_gene: TRBD1
len: 16
abundance: .

CDR3aa: CASSPGQGEFEQFF
CDR3nt: TGCGCCAGCAGCCCGGGACAGGGGGAGTTTGAGCAGTTCTTC
v_gene: TRBV5-1
j_gene: TRBJ2-1
d_gene: TRBD1
len: 14
abundance: few

CDR3aa: CASSRGPGEKLFF
CDR3nt: TGTGCCAGCAGTCGAGGACCGGGAGAAAAACTGTTTTTT
v_gene: TRBV6-5
j_gene: TRBJ1-4
d_gene: .
len: 13
abundance: few

CDR3aa: CSVGQGGNTGELFF
CDR3nt: TGCAGCGTTGGACAGGGAGGGAACACCGGGGAGCTGTTTTTT
v_gene: TRBV29-1
j_gene: TRBJ2-2
d_gene: .
len: 14
abundance: .

CDR3aa: CASSLSSSSGQETQYF
CDR3nt: TGCGCCAGCAGCTTGAGTTCGTCTAGCGGGCAAGAGACCCAGTACTTC
v_gene: TRBV5-1
j_gene: TRBJ2-5
d_gene: TRBD2
len: 16
abundance: .

CDR3aa: CASRPDAADTQYF
CDR3nt: TGTGCCAGCAGACCGGACGCAGCGGATACGCAGTATTTT
v_gene: TRBV2
j_gene: TRBJ2-3
d_gene: .
len: 13
abundance: .

CDR3aa: CASPFGGETQYF
CDR3nt: TGTGCCAGCCCCTTCGGCGGAGAGACCCAGTACTTC
v_gene: TRBV2
j_gene: TRBJ2-5
d_gene: .
len: 12
abundance: few

CDR3aa: CASSFRGGRLKETQYF
CDR3nt: TGTGCCAGCAGCTTTAGAGGGGGGCGCTTAAAAGAGACCCAGTACTTC
v_gene: TRBV7-2
j_gene: TRBJ2-5
d_gene: .
len: 16
abundance: few

CDR3aa: CATSRDQGAKNIQYF
CDR3nt: TGTGCCACCAGCAGAGATCAGGGTGCCAAAAACATTCAGTACTTC
v_gene: TRBV15
j_gene: TRBJ2-4
d_gene: .
len: 15
abundance: few

CDR3aa: CSVAQMEQFF
CDR3nt: TGCAGCGTTGCACAAATGGAGCAGTTCTTC
v_gene: TRBV29-1
j_gene: TRBJ2-1
d_gene: .
len: 10
abundance: .

CDR3aa: CASSSQGIRNTEAFF
CDR3nt: TGTGCCAGCAGCTCACAGGGGATTCGGAACACTGAAGCTTTCTTT
v_gene: TRBV7-9
j_gene: TRBJ1-1
d_gene: TRBD1
len: 15
abundance: few

CDR3aa: CASSPNPRGNTEAFF
CDR3nt: TGTGCCAGCAGCCCAAACCCCAGGGGGAACACTGAAGCTTTCTTT
v_gene: TRBV28
j_gene: TRBJ1-1
d_gene: .
len: 15
abundance: .

CDR3aa: CASAERGPDNEQFF
CDR3nt: TGTGCCAGCGCCGAACGGGGGCCAGACAATGAGCAGTTCTTC
v_gene: TRBV7-2
j_gene: TRBJ2-1
d_gene: .
len: 14
abundance: few

CDR3aa: CSVVYRGVELTEAFF
CDR3nt: TGCAGCGTTGTTTACAGGGGAGTAGAGTTAACTGAAGCTTTCTTT
v_gene: TRBV29-1
j_gene: TRBJ1-1
d_gene: TRBD1
len: 15
abundance: .

CDR3aa: CASSYQTGKLFF
CDR3nt: TGTGCCAGCAGCTACCAGACGGGAAAACTGTTTTTT
v_gene: TRBV7-9
j_gene: TRBJ1-4
d_gene: .
len: 12
abundance: few

CDR3aa: CASSPGQGFTGELFF
CDR3nt: TGCGCCAGCAGCCCAGGACAGGGCTTCACCGGGGAGCTGTTTTTT
v_gene: TRBV5-1
j_gene: TRBJ2-2
d_gene: TRBD1
len: 15
abundance: .

CDR3aa: CASSQPGGSTDTQYF
CDR3nt: TGTGCCAGCAGCCAGCCGGGGGGAAGCACAGATACGCAGTATTTT
v_gene: TRBV11-2
j_gene: TRBJ2-3
d_gene: TRBD2
len: 15
abundance: .

CDR3aa: CASSAQLAKNIQYF
CDR3nt: TGTGCCAGCAGTGCTCAATTAGCCAAAAACATTCAGTACTTC
v_gene: TRBV2
j_gene: TRBJ2-4
d_gene: .
len: 14
abundance: .

CDR3aa: CTWSYRREAFF
CDR3nt: TGTACCTGGAGCTATAGACGGGAAGCTTTCTTT
v_gene: TRBV30
j_gene: TRBJ1-1
d_gene: .
len: 11
abundance: .

CDR3aa: CASSLARGGSYNEQFF
CDR3nt: TGTGCCAGCAGCTTAGCACGGGGGGGCTCCTACAATGAGCAGTTCTTC
v_gene: TRBV7-2
j_gene: TRBJ2-1
d_gene: TRBD2
len: 16
abundance: few

CDR3aa: CATSTGVTEAFF
CDR3nt: TGTGCCACCAGCACAGGGGTCACTGAAGCTTTCTTT
v_gene: TRBV15
j_gene: TRBJ1-1
d_gene: .
len: 12
abundance: .

CDR3aa: CASSLSANTEAFF
CDR3nt: TGTGCCAGCAGCTTATCAGCGAACACTGAAGCTTTCTTT
v_gene: TRBV7-8
j_gene: TRBJ1-1
d_gene: .
len: 13
abundance: .

CDR3aa: CSAWGGGQSQAFF
CDR3nt: TGCAGCGCCTGGGGGGGCGGGCAATCCCAAGCTTTCTTT
v_gene: TRBV29-1
j_gene: TRBJ1-1
d_gene: .
len: 13
abundance: once

CDR3aa: CAISDGSSSYNEQFF
CDR3nt: TGTGCCATCAGTGATGGGTCTAGCTCCTACAATGAGCAGTTCTTC
v_gene: TRBV10-3
j_gene: TRBJ2-1
d_gene: .
len: 15
abundance: .